This passage covers 7 T cell receptor beta chains from one sample sequenced in a study of blood T cell repertoires in COVID-19. Clones were sequenced by immunoSEQ multiplex PCR, and TCRdb holds only the in-frame ones, with some missing. Among approximately 190,000 clones, roughly nine tenths were seen once, and the ten largest hold under 2.5%. The specimen was peripheral blood. These receptors were obtained from a man aged 70-80 years with active or convalescent COVID-19.

The chain couples TRBV19 to TRBJ2-3, with 7 bases identical to TRBD1. The ends lost 5 bases at V and 5 bases at J; junction bases unmatched: 13. This CDR3 is 16 amino acids long. Germline values: CDR1 LNHDA, CDR2 SQIVND (reference sequence). CDR3 amino acids: CASSVSWQGDKDTQYF. The CDR3 DNA reads as TGTGCCAGTAGTGTGTCATGGCAGGGGGATAAAGATACGCAGTATTTT.

This rearrangement joins TRBV4-1 to TRBJ2-1; D is unresolved. This CDR3 is 12 amino acids long. Per the germline V gene, CDR1 is MGHRA and CDR2 is YSYEKL. V was cut by 1 base and J by 7 bases, with 5 bases left in between. This CDR3 reads CASSQVANEQFF. The CDR3 DNA sequence: TGCGCCAGCAGCCAAGTCGCGAATGAGCAGTTCTTC.

The chain carries TRBV7-2 and TRBJ2-1; a possible D gene is TRBD1 (6 bases). V was pared by 2 bases and J by 1 base, with 9 bases between. CDR3 length equals 15 residues. Germline V gives CDR1 SGHTA, CDR2 FQGNSA. The CDR3 loop reads CASSLWGRSYNEQFF. For the CDR3, the DNA is TGTGCCAGCAGCTTATGGGGGCGGTCCTACAATGAGCAGTTCTTC.

V usage is TRBV18 and J usage is TRBJ2-4; the match to TRBD1 covers 10 bases. This CDR3 is 18 amino acids long. The germline V gene has CDR1 KGHSH and CDR2 LQKENI. V trimming: 0 bases; J trimming: 3 bases; junction bases outside the gene matches: 8. The CDR3, as DNA: TGTGCCAGCTCACCACCGTTCGACAGGGGGCTGGGCAAAAACATTCAGTACTTC. Protein: CASSPPFDRGLGKNIQYF.

The chain couples TRBV30 to TRBJ2-3; 10 bases line up with TRBD1. The V gene's germline CDR1 is GTSNPN and CDR2 SVGIG (reference sequence). J lost 3 bases, V lost 8 bases, and 5 bases had no gene match. The CDR3 runs to 13 residues. The CDR3 loop is CAGGQGRTDTQYF. The CDR3 nucleotides read TGTGCCGGGGGACAGGGGCGGACAGATACGCAGTATTTT.

This chain uses TRBV2 with TRBJ2-7; maybe TRBD2 (7 bases). Trimming took 7 bases from V and 0 from J, leaving 19 bases between them. The CDR3 has 16 residues. The V gene's germline CDR1 is SNHLY and CDR2 FYNNEI. This CDR3 is CASTQGGGPRSYEQYF. The CDR3, as DNA: TGTGCCAGCACCCAAGGGGGGGGCCCACGCTCCTACGAGCAGTACTTC.

The rearrangement uses TRBV9 and TRBJ2-7; D may be TRBD2 (7 bases). The CDR3 is made up of 14 amino acids. The germline V gene has CDR1 SGDLS and CDR2 YYNGEE. Deletions cut 7 bases from V and 9 bases from J, with 23 bases between. The CDR3 is CASQRDTNQGRQYF. DNA of the CDR3: TGTGCCAGCCAGCGGGATACAAATCAGGGGCGGCAGTACTTC.